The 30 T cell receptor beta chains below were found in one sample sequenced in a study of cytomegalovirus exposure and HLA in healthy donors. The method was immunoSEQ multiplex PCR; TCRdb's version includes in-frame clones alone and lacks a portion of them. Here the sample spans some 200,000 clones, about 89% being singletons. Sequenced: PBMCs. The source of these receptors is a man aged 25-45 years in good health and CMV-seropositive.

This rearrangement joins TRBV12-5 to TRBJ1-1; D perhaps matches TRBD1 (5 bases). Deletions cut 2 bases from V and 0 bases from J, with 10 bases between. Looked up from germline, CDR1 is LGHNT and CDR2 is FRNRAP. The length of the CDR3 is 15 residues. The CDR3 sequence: CASGLSGQMNTEAFF. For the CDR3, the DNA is TGTGCTAGTGGTTTGTCCGGACAAATGAACACTGAAGCTTTCTTT.

CDR3 sequence (DNA): TGTGCCAGCAGCTTAGCAGAGGCCGGGACAGGGCAATCACCCCTCCACTTT. As protein: CASSLAEAGTGQSPLHF. The chain joins TRBV7-2 to TRBJ1-6, with TRBD1 matching 9 bases. Germline loops: CDR1 SGHTA, CDR2 FQGNSA. This CDR3 spans 17 amino acids. The V segment lost 0 bases and the J segment 10 bases; nucleotides outside the gene matches: 10. Complete variable domain (other parts from reference TRBV7-2 and TRBJ1-6): GAGVSQSPSNKVTEKGKDVELRCDPISGHTALYWYRQSLGQGLEFLIYFQGNSAPDKSGLPSDRFSAERTGGSVSTLTIQRTQQEDSAVYLCASSLAEAGTGQSPLHFGNGTRLTVT.

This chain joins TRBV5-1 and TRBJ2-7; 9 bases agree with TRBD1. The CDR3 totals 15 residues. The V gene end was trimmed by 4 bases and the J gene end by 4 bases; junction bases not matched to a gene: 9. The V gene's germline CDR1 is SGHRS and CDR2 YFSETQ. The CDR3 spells CASSPRDRANYEQYF. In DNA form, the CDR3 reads TGCGCCAGCAGCCCCCGGGACAGGGCTAATTACGAGCAGTACTTC.

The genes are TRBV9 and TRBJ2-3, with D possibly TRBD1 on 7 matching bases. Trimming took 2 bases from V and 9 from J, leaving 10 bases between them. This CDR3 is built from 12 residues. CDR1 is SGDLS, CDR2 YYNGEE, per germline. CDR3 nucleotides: TGTGCCAGCAGCGTTGCAGGGGGGACGCAGTATTTT. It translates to CASSVAGGTQYF.

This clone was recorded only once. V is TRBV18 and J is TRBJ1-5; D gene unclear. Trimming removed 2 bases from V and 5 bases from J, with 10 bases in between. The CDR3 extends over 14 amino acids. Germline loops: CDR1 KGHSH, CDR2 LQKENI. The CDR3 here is CASSPGGSDQPQHF. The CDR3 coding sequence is TGTGCCAGCTCACCAGGAGGGTCGGATCAGCCCCAGCATTTT.

CDR3 DNA sequence: TGTGCCACTCGGGAGGGCGGAACGGGAGGGAGGTCCTTTTTT. Translation gives CATREGGTGGRSFF. The chain links TRBV19 to TRBJ1-4; D uncertain. Germline V lookup: CDR1 LNHDA, CDR2 SQIVND (reference sequence). This CDR3 spans 14 amino acids. Trimming shortened V by 10 bases and J by 17 bases, and 29 bases separated the two germline ends.

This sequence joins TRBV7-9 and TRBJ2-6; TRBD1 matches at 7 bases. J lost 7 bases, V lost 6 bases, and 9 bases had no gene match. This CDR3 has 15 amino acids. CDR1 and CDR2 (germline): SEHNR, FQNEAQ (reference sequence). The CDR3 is CASSRDRVVANVLTF. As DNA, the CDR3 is TGTGCCAGCAGTCGAGACAGGGTGGTTGCCAACGTCCTGACTTTC.

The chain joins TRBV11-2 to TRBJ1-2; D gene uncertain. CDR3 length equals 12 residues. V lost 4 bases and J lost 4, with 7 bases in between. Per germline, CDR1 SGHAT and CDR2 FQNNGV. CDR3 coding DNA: TGTGCCAGCAGCTCGTTGGGCTATGGCTACACCTTC. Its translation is CASSSLGYGYTF.

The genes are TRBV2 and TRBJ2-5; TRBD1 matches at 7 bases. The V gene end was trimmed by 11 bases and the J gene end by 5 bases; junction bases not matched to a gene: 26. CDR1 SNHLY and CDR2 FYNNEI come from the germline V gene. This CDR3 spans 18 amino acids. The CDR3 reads CAAYEKVGQEIDRETQYF. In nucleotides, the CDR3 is TGTGCCGCGTACGAAAAAGTAGGACAGGAGATAGACCGGGAGACCCAGTACTTC.

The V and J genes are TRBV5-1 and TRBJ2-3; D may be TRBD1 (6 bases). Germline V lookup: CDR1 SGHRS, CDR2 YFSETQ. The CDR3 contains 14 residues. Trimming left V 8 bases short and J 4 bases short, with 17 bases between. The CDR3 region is CASRSSRGADTQYF. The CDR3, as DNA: TGCGCCAGTCGCAGTTCCAGGGGCGCAGATACGCAGTATTTT.

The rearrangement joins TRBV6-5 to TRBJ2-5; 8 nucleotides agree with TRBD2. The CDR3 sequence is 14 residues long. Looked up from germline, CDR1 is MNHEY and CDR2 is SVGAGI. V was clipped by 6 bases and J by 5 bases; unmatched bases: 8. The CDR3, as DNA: TGTGCCAGCAGCCCCCCGACTAGCGATGAGACCCAGTACTTC. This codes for CASSPPTSDETQYF.

The CDR3 loop reads CASSEGTSGNSPLHF. The CDR3 nucleotides read TGTGCCAGCAGTGAAGGGACTTCGGGGAATTCACCCCTCCACTTT. The chain is built from TRBV2 and TRBJ1-6; no clear D gene. The CDR3 totals 15 residues. Per the germline V gene, CDR1 is SNHLY and CDR2 is FYNNEI. V dropped 1 base and J dropped 7 bases, with 11 bases sitting between them.

This CDR3 is CASSRGPNQPQHF. The CDR3, as DNA: TGTGCCAGCAGTCGGGGGCCCAATCAGCCCCAGCATTTT. The genes are TRBV6-5 and TRBJ1-5, with a weak D call TRBD1 (6 bases). The germline V and J ends were trimmed by 5 bases and 3 bases, with 8 bases remaining between them. The CDR3 has 13 amino acids. Per the germline V gene, CDR1 is MNHEY and CDR2 is SVGAGI.

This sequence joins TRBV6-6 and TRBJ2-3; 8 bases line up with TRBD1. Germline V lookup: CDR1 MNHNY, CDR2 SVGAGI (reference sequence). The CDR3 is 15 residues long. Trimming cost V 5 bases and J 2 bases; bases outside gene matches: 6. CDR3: CASSRTGWTTDTQYF. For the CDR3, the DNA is TGTGCCAGCAGTCGGACAGGGTGGACCACAGATACGCAGTATTTT.

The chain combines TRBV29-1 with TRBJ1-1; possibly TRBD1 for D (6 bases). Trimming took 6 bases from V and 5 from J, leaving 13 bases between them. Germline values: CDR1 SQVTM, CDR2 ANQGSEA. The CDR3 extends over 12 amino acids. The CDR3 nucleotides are TGCAGCGTCTCGGGGGCAGCAACTGAAGCTTTCTTT. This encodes CSVSGAATEAFF.

The CDR3 sequence: CASSSTDLGAYEQYF. The CDR3 coding sequence is TGTGCCAGCAGCTCGACAGATCTGGGGGCCTACGAGCAGTACTTC. The V call is TRBV7-6, the J call TRBJ2-7; D could derive from TRBD1 or TRBD2 (5 bases each). This CDR3 spans 15 amino acids. V lost 4 bases to trimming and J lost 2 bases, with 15 bases between them. Looked up from germline, CDR1 is SGHVS and CDR2 is FNYEAQ.

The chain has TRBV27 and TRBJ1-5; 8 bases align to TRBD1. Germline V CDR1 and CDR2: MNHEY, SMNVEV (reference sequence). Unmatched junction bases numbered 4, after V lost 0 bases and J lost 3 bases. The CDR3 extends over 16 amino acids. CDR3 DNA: TGTGCCAGCAGTTTATCGTCAGGGGGCATCAATCAGCCCCAGCATTTT. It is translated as CASSLSSGGINQPQHF.

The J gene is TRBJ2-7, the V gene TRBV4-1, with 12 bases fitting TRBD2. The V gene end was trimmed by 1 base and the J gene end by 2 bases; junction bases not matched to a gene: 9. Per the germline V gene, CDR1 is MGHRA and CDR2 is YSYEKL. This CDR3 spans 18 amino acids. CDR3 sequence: CASSQGTSGKAVPYEQYF. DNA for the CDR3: TGCGCCAGCAGCCAAGGGACTAGCGGGAAGGCTGTACCCTACGAGCAGTACTTC.

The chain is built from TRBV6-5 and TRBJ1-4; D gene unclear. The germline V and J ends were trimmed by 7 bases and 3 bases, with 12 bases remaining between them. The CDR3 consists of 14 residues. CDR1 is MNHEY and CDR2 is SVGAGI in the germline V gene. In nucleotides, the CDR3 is TGTGCCAGCATGGGCTTGATGGCTAATGAAAAACTGTTTTTT. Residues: CASMGLMANEKLFF.

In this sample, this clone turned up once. The DNA for the CDR3 is TGTGCCAGCAGCCCAGGGACCGGAGTTTCAACCGGGGAGCTGTTTTTT. It codes for CASSPGTGVSTGELFF. The rearrangement joins TRBV4-2 to TRBJ2-2; the D call may be TRBD1 or TRBD2 (5 bases each). The CDR3 totals 16 residues. Germline CDR1 reads LGHNA; CDR2 reads YNFKEQ. Trimming removed 4 bases at V and 5 bases at J, with 17 bases between.

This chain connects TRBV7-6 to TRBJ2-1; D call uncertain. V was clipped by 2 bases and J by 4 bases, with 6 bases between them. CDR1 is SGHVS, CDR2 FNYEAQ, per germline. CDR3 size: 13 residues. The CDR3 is CASSLKEYNEQFF. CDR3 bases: TGTGCCAGCAGCTTAAAAGAGTACAATGAGCAGTTCTTC.

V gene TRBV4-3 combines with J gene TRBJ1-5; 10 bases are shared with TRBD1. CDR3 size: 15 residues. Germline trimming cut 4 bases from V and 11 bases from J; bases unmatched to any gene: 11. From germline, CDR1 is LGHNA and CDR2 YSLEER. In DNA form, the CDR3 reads TGCGCCAGCAGCCCCGACAGGGGGCCCTCTGAGGCCCAGCATTTT. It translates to CASSPDRGPSEAQHF.

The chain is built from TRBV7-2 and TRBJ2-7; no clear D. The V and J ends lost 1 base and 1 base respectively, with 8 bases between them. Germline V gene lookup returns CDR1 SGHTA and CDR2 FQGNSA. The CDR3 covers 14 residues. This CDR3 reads CASSLVAASYEQYF. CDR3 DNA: TGTGCCAGCAGCTTAGTTGCAGCGTCCTACGAGCAGTACTTC.

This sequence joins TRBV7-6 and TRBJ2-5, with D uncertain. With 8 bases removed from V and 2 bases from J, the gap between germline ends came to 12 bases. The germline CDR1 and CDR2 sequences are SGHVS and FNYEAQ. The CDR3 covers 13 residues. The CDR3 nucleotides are TGTGCCAGCGGTCATCGTTTACAAGAGACCCAGTACTTC. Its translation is CASGHRLQETQYF.

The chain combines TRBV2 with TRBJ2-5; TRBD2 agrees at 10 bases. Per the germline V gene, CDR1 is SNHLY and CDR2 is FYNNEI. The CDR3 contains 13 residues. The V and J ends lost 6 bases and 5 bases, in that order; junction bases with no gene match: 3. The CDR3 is CASRDSGRETQYF. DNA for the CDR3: TGTGCCAGCAGGGATAGCGGGAGGGAGACCCAGTACTTC.

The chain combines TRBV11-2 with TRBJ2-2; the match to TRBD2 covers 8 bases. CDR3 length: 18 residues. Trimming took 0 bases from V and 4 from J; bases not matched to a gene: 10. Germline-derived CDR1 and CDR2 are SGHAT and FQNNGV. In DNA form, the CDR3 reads TGTGCCAGCAGCTTAGATCACGGGAGGGCCGGGATCACCGGGGAGCTGTTTTTT. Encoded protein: CASSLDHGRAGITGELFF.

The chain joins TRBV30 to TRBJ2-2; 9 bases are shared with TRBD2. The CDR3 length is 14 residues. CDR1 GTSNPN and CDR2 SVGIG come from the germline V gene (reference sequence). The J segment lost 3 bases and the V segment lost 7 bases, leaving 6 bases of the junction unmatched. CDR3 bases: TGTGCCTTTTCTCAGCGGGGGGACACCGGGGAGCTGTTTTTT. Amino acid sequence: CAFSQRGDTGELFF.

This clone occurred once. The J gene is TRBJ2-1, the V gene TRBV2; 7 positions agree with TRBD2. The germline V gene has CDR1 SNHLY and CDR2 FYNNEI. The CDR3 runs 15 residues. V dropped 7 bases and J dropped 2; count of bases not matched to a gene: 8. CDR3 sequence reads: CASTMGAGTYNEQFF. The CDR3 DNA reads TGTGCCAGCACCATGGGAGCGGGGACCTACAATGAGCAGTTCTTC.

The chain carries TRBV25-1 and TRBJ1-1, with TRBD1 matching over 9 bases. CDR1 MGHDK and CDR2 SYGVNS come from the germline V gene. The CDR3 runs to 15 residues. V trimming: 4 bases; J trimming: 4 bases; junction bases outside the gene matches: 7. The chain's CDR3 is CASSVAGTGFTEAFF. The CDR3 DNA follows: TGTGCCAGCAGTGTCGCCGGGACAGGGTTCACTGAAGCTTTCTTT. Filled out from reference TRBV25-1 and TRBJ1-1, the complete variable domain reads EADIYQTPRYLVIGTGKKITLECSQTMGHDKMYWYQQDPGMELHLIHYSYGVNSTEKGDLSSESTVSRIRTEHFPLTLESARPSHTSQYLCASSVAGTGFTEAFFGQGTRLTVV.

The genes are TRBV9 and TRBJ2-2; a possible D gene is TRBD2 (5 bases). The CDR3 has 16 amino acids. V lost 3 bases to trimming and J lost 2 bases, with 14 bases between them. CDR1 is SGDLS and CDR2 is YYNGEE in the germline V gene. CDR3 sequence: CASSAPRGANTGELFF. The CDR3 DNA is TGTGCCAGCAGCGCGCCCCGGGGAGCAAACACCGGGGAGCTGTTTTTT.